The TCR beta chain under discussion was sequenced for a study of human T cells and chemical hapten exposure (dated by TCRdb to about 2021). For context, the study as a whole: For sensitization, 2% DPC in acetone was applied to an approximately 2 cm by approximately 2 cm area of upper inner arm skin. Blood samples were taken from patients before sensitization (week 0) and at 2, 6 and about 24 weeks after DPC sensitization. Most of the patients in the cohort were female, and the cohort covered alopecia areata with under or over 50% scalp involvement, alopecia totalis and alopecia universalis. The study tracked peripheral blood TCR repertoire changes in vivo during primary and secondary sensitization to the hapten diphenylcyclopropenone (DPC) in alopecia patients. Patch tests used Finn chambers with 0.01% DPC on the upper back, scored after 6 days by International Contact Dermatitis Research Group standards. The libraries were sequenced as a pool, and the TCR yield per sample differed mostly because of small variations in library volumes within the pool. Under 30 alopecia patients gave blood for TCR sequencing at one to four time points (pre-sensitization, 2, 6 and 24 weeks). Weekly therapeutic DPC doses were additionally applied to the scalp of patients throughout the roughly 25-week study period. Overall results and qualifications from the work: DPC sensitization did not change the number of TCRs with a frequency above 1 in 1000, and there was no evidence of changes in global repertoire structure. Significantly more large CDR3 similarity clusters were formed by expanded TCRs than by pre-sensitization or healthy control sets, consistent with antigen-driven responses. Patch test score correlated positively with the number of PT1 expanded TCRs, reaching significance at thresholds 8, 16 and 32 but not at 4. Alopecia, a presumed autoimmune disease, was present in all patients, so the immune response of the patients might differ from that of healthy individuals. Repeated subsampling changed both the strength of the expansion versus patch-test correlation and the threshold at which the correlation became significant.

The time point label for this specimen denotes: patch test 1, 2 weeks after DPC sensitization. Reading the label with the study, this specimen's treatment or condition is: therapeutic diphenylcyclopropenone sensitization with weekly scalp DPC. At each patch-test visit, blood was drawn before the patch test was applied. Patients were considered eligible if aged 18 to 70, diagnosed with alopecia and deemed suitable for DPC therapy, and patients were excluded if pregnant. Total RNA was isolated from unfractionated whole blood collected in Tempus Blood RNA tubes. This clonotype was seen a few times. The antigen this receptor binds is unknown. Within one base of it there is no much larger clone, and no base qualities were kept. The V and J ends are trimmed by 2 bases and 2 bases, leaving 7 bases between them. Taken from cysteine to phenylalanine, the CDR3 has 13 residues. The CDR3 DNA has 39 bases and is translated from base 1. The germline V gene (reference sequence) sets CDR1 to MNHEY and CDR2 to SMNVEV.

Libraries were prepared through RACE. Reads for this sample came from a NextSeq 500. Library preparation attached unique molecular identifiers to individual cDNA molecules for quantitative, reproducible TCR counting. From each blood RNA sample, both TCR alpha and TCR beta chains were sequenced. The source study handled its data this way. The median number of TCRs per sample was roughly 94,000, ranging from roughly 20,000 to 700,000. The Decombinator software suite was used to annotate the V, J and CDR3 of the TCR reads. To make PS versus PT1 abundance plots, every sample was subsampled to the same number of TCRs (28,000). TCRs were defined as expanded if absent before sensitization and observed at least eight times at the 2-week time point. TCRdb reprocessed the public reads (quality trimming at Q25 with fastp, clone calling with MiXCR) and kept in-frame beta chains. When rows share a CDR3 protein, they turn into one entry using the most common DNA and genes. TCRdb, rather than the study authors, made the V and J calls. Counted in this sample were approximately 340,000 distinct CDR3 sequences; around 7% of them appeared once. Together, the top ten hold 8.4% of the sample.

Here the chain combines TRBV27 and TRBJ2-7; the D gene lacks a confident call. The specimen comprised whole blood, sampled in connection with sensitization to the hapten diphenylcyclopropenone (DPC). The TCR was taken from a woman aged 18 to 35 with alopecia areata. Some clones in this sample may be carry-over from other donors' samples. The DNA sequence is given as TGTGCCAGCAGTTTAAAACAGCCCTACGAGCAGTACTTC. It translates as CASSLKQPYEQYF.